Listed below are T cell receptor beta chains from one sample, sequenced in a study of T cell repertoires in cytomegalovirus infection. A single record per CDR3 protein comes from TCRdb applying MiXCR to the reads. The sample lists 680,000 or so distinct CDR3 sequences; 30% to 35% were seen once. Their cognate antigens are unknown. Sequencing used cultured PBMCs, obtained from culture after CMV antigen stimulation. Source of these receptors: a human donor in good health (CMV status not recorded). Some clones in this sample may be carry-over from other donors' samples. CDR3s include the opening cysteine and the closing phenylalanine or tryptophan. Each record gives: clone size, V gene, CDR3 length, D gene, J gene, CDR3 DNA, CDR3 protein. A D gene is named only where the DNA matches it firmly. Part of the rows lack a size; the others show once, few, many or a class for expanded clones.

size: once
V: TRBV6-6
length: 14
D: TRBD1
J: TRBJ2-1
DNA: TGTGTCAGCACCTACAGGGGTCCACACAATGAGCAGTTCTTC
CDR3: CVSTYRGPHNEQFF

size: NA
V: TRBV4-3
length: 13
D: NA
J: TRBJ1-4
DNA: TGCGCCAGCAGCCCGTCAATGGGGGAAAAACTGTTTTTT
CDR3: CASSPSMGEKLFF

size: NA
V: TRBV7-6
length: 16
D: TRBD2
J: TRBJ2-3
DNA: TGTGCCAGCAGCTCCGATAGCGGGGGGGCCTGGGGTACGCAGTATTTT
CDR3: CASSSDSGGAWGTQYF

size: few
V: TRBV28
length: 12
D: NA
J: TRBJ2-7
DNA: TGTGCCTGCCAAGGACAGCCCTACGAGCAGTACTTC
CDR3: CACQGQPYEQYF

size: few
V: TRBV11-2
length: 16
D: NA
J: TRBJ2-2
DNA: TGTGCCAGCAGCCCCATCTCGGGAGCGAACACCGGGGAGCTGTTTTTT
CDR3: CASSPISGANTGELFF

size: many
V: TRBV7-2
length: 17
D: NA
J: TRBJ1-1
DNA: TGTGCCAGCAGCACGCGGCGGGCAGGGGATTTGAACACTGAAGCTTTCTTT
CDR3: CASSTRRAGDLNTEAFF

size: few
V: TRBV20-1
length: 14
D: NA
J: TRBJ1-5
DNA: TGCAGTGCTAGAAATCCGGAGTCTCCTCAGCCCCAGCATTTT
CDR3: CSARNPESPQPQHF

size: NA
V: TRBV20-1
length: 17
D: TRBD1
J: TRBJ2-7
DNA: TGCAGTGCAATGCCGGGAACCGGGGACAGGGGGCGTAGGCGAGGGTACTTC
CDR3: CSAMPGTGDRGRRRGYF

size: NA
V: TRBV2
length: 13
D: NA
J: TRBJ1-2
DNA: TGTGCCAGCAGGGGGGACGGACACTATGGCTACACCTTC
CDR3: CASRGDGHYGYTF

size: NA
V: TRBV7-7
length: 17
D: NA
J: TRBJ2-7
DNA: TGTGCCAGCAGCTTCGACCTCCAACAGGGGAGGCCTTACGAGCAGTACTTC
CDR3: CASSFDLQQGRPYEQYF

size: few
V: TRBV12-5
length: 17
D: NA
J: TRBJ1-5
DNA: TGTGCTAGTGGTTTGGTACTGGATAGGAGGCGCGGTCAGCCCCAGCATTTT
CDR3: CASGLVLDRRRGQPQHF

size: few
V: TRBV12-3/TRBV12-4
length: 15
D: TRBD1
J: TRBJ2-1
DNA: TGTGCCAGCAGTCAACCGGGACAGGGTAACAATGAGCAGTTCTTC
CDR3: CASSQPGQGNNEQFF

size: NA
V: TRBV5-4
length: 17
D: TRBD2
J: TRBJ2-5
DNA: TGTGCCAGCAGCTTGGGAGGGACTAGCGGGTGGCAAGAGACCCAGTACTTC
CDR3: CASSLGGTSGWQETQYF

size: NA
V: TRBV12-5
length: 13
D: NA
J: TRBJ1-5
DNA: TGTGCTAGTGGCCGCCGGGAGAATCAGCCCCAGCATTTT
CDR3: CASGRRENQPQHF

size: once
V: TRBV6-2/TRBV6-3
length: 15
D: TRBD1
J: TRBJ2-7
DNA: TGTGCCAGCAGCTCCCTGACAGGGCTCTCCTACGAGCAGTACTTC
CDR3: CASSSLTGLSYEQYF

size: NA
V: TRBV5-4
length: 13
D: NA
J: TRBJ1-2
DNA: TGTGCCAGCAGCTTGCCCCGGGACTATGGCTACACCTTC
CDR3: CASSLPRDYGYTF

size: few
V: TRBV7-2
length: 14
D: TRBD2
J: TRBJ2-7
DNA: TGTGCCAGCAGCTTATCGGGAATAGCGGGGGAGCAGTACTTC
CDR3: CASSLSGIAGEQYF

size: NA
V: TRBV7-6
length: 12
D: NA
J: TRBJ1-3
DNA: TGTGCCAGCAGCTTATACCTAAACACCATATATTTT
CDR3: CASSLYLNTIYF

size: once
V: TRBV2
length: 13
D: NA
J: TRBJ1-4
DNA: TGTGCCAGCAGCATAGGGATCCAGGGGAAACTGTTTTTT
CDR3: CASSIGIQGKLFF

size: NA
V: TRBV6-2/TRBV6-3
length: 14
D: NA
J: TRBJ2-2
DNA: TGTGCCAGCGGAAGGGGCAGGGACACCGGGGAGCTGTTTTTT
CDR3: CASGRGRDTGELFF

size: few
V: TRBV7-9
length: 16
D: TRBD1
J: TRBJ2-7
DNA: TGTGCCAGCAGCTTCCCCCGGGGGACAGGGGGCTACGAGCAGTACTTC
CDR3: CASSFPRGTGGYEQYF

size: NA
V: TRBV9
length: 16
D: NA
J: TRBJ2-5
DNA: TGTGCCAGCAGCGTATCTGCCCGGGTGTACCAAGAGACCCAGTACTTC
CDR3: CASSVSARVYQETQYF

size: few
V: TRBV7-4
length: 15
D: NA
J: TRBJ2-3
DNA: TGTGCCAGCAGGCCGGGGGACAGACTCTACGATACGCAGTATTTT
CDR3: CASRPGDRLYDTQYF

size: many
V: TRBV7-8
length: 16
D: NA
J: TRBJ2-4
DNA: TGTGCCAGCAGCTTACTTACAGGTCTAGCCAAAAACATTCAGTACTTC
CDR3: CASSLLTGLAKNIQYF

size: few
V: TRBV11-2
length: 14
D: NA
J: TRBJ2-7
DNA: TGTGCCAGCAGCTTAACACAGGTCTACTACGAGCAGTACTTC
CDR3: CASSLTQVYYEQYF

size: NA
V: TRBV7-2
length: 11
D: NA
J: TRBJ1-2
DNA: TGTGCCAGCAGCTTAGAGTTGGGCTACACCTTC
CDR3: CASSLELGYTF

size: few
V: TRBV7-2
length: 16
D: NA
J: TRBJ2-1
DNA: TGTGCCAGCAGCTTAGCCGGGACTGGTGGCGGCTCAGAGCAGTTCTTC
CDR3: CASSLAGTGGGSEQFF

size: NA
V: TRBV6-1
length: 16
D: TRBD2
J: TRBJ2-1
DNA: TGTGCCAGCAGTGAAGGTGCGGGAGGTTGGGACAATGAGCAGTTCTTC
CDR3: CASSEGAGGWDNEQFF

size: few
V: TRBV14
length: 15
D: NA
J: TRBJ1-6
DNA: TGTGCCAGCAGCCATACTCAGGGGCGCCGTTCACCCCTCCACTTT
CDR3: CASSHTQGRRSPLHF

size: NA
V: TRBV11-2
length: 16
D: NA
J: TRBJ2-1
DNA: TGTGCCAGCAGCCTTACCCCCGGGCCTCGGGACAATGAGCAGTTCTTC
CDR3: CASSLTPGPRDNEQFF

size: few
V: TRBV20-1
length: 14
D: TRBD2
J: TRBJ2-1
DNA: TGCAGTGCCCCCGGGACTAGCTTCTACAATGAGCAGTTCTTC
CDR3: CSAPGTSFYNEQFF

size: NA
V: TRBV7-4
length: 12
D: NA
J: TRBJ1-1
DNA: TGTCCCAGCGGGATCAGAGGGCCTGAAGCTTTCTTT
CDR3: CPSGIRGPEAFF

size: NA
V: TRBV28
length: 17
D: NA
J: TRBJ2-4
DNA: TGTGCCAGCAGTTTATCTGGAAAAGTCGTAGCCAAAAACATTCAGTACTTC
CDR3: CASSLSGKVVAKNIQYF

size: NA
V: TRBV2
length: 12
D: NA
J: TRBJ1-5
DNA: TGTGCCAGCAGTGCCCCTCCCCAGCCCCAGCATTTT
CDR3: CASSAPPQPQHF

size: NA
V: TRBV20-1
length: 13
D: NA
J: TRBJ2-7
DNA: TGCAGTGCTAGAGATATCCAAACTTACGAGCAGTACTTC
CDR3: CSARDIQTYEQYF

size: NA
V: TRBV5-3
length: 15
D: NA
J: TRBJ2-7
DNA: TGTGCCAGAATCCAGGGGATTTCCAGATCCTACGAGCAGTACTTC
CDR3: CARIQGISRSYEQYF

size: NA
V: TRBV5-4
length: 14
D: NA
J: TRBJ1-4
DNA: TGTGCCAGCAGCTTGGCCGGGTCCGGTGAAAAACTGTTTTTT
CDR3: CASSLAGSGEKLFF

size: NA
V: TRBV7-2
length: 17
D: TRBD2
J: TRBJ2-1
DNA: TGTGCCAGCAGCGCCGCGGGTTCTCTAGCGGGAGCCTCTGAGCAGTTCTTC
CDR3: CASSAAGSLAGASEQFF

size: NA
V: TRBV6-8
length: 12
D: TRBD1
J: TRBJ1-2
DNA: TGTGCCAGCAGAGCAGGGGGCGGTGGCTACACCTTC
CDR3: CASRAGGGGYTF

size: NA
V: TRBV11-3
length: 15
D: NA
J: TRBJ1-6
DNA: TGTGCCAGCACGCTGCTAACAGGACCAAATTCACTCCTCCACTTT
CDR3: CASTLLTGPNSLLHF

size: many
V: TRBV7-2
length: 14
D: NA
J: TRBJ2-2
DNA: TGTGCCAGCAGCGCCGTAACAGTCACCGGGGAGCTGTTTTTT
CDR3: CASSAVTVTGELFF

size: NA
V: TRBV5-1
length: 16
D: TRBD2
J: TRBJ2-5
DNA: TGCGCCAGCAGCTGGGGACTAGCGGACGAACAAGAGACCCAGTACTTC
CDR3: CASSWGLADEQETQYF

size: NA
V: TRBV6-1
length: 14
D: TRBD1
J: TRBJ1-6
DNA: TGTGCCAGCCTCCCGACAGGGCTAGATTCACCCCTCCACTTT
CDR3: CASLPTGLDSPLHF

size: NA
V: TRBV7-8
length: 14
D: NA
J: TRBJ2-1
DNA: TGTGCCAGCGGTGGGTACGGCGGTTACAATGAGCAGTTCTTC
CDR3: CASGGYGGYNEQFF

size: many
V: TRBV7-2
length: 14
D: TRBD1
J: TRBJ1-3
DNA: TGTGCCAGCAGCCGACAGGGCTATGGAAACACCATATATTTT
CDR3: CASSRQGYGNTIYF

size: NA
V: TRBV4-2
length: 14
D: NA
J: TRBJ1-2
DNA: TGTGCCAGCAGCCAAGAAGGGGCCTTCTATGGCTACACCTTC
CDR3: CASSQEGAFYGYTF

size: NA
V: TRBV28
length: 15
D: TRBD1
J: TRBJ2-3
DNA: TGTGCCAGCAGTTTAAGGGACAGAGTCACAGATACGCAGTATTTT
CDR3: CASSLRDRVTDTQYF